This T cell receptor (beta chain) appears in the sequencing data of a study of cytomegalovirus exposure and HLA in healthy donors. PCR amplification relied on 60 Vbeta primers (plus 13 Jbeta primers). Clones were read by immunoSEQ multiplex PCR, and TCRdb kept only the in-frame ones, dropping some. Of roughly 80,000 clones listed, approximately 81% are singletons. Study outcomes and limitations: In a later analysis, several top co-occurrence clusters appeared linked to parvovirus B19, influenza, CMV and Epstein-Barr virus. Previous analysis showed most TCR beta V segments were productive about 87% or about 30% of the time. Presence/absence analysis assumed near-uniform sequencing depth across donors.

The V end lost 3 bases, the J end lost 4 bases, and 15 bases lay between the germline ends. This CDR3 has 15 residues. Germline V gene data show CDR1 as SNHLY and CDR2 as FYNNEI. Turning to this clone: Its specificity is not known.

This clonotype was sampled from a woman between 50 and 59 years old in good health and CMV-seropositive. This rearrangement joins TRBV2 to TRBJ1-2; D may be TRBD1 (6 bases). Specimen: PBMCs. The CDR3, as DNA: TGTGCCAGCAGTGAGGGGGCCGGGTACCTCTATGGCTACACCTTC. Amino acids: CASSEGAGYLYGYTF.